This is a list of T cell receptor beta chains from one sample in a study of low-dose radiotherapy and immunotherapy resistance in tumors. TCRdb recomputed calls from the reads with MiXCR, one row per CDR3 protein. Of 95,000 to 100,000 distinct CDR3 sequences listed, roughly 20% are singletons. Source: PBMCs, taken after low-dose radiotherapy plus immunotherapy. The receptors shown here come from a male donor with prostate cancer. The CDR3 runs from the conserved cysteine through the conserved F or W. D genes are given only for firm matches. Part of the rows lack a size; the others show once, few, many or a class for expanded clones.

CSVEDWVGKNIQYF TGCAGCGTTGAAGACTGGGTGGGCAAAAACATTCAGTACTTC TRBV29-1 - TRBJ2-4 many
CASSPGEAEGYTF TGCGCCAGCAGCCCCGGTGAGGCCGAGGGCTACACCTTC TRBV5-1 - TRBJ1-2 many
CASSPTGQGEKLFF TGTGCCAGCAGCCCCACGGGACAGGGGGAAAAACTGTTTTTT TRBV6-2/TRBV6-3 TRBD1 TRBJ1-4 many
CASSEPGFPGYTF TGTGCCAGCAGTGAGCCAGGGTTTCCTGGCTACACCTTC TRBV2 - TRBJ1-2 many
CAISEIDEQYF TGTGCCATCAGTGAGATCGACGAGCAGTACTTC TRBV10-3 - TRBJ2-7 many
CASSSGQGTDTQYF TGCGCCAGCAGCTCCGGACAGGGCACAGATACGCAGTATTTT TRBV4-3 TRBD1 TRBJ2-3 -
CASSSGTGGETEAFF TGTGCCAGCAGCTCCGGGACAGGGGGGGAGACTGAAGCTTTCTTT TRBV11-2 TRBD1 TRBJ1-1 many
CATSDVKSGTGYNEQFF TGTGCCACCAGTGACGTGAAGTCCGGGACAGGATACAATGAGCAGTTCTTC TRBV24-1 TRBD1 TRBJ2-1 once
CAISESLSDNQPQHF TGTGCCATCAGTGAGTCCCTCTCAGATAATCAGCCCCAGCATTTT TRBV10-3 - TRBJ1-5 -
CASSSRTSGATGELFF TGTGCCAGCAGCTCGCGGACTAGCGGGGCCACCGGGGAGCTGTTTTTT TRBV5-4 TRBD2 TRBJ2-2 many
CASSLGGARGVETQYF TGTGCCAGCAGCTTAGGTGGTGCGCGGGGGGTCGAGACCCAGTACTTC TRBV7-9 TRBD2 TRBJ2-5 many
CSARDDTLAGGDGSYNEQFF TGCAGTGCTAGAGATGATACGCTAGCGGGGGGGGATGGCTCCTACAATGAGCAGTTCTTC TRBV20-1 TRBD2 TRBJ2-1 many
CARGDSAYEQYF TGTGCCAGAGGAGACAGCGCCTACGAGCAGTACTTC TRBV2 - TRBJ2-7 many
CASSLNSGSDQPQHF TGTGCCAGCAGCTTAAATTCAGGGTCCGATCAGCCCCAGCATTTT TRBV7-2 - TRBJ1-5 many
CSARGFEDTQYF TGCAGTGCTAGGGGCTTCGAAGATACGCAGTATTTT TRBV20-1 - TRBJ2-3 few
CSAEGTSGGAYEQYF TGCAGTGCTGAGGGGACTAGCGGGGGGGCCTACGAGCAGTACTTC TRBV20-1 TRBD2 TRBJ2-7 many
CATSRDGDNTEAFF TGTGCCACCAGCAGAGATGGGGATAACACTGAAGCTTTCTTT TRBV15 - TRBJ1-1 many
CASSFGRWHEQYF TGTGCCAGCAGTTTCGGGCGCTGGCACGAGCAGTACTTC TRBV27 - TRBJ2-7 many
CASSQRSGGGAAGELFF TGTGCCAGCAGCCAAAGGTCGGGCGGGGGGGCCGCCGGGGAGCTGTTTTTT TRBV4-2 TRBD2 TRBJ2-2 few
CSAGKDSYEQYF TGCAGTGCTGGAAAGGACTCCTACGAGCAGTACTTC TRBV20-1 - TRBJ2-7 many
CASSLDRGTYNEQFF TGTGCCAGTAGTTTGGACAGGGGAACATACAATGAGCAGTTCTTC TRBV19 TRBD1 TRBJ2-1 many
CASSQAGGQNTEAFF TGTGCCAGCAGCCAAGCAGGGGGACAAAACACTGAAGCTTTCTTT TRBV4-2 TRBD1 TRBJ1-1 many
CASRADPKETQYF TGTGCCAGCCGGGCAGACCCCAAAGAGACCCAGTACTTC TRBV2 - TRBJ2-5 many
CASRASGLHRGLAGGGEQYF TGTGCCAGCAGGGCGTCCGGACTCCATAGGGGACTAGCGGGGGGAGGGGAGCAGTACTTC TRBV12-3/TRBV12-4 TRBD2 TRBJ2-7 many
CASSYDGGGGELFF TGTGCCAGCAGTTACGATGGGGGGGGCGGGGAGCTGTTTTTT TRBV6-6 TRBD2 TRBJ2-2 many